The subject of this entry is one TCR beta chain. The authors' processing: Reference gene primer amplification yielded estimated nucleated cell counts. TCRdb's table, derived via immunoSEQ multiplex PCR, lists solely in-frame clones and lacks some. That table supplies the V and J calls and clone size; D and trimming were determined from the DNA. The sample has about 360,000 clones, 85% to 90% seen once. These data are taken from a study of blood T cell repertoires in COVID-19. Study as a whole: Samples taken during acute and convalescent COVID-19 were collected in the United States, Italy and Spain.

Trimming stripped 5 bases from V and 4 bases from J, with 12 bases between. The CDR3 sequence is 14 residues long. Germline V CDR1 and CDR2: LNHDA, SQIVND (reference sequence). This TCR derives from a human donor in a cohort sampled during active COVID-19. This chain uses TRBV19 with TRBJ2-1; a weak D match, TRBD2 (6 bases). Sequences were obtained from peripheral blood. CDR3 coding DNA: TGTGCCAGTAGTGACGGGGGAGTTTACAATGAGCAGTTCTTC. It codes for CASSDGGVYNEQFF.